The next 12 T cell receptor beta chains were all read from a single sample in a study of T cell responses to AZD1222 COVID-19 vaccine. The table came from immunoSEQ multiplex PCR; TCRdb's copy has only in-frame clones and leaves some out. The profile shows 150,000 to 200,000 clones, just under 90% of them singletons. Sequencing used peripheral blood, obtained on day 0 of AZD1222 vaccination. These TCRs come from an adult in good health.

The chain employs TRBV3-1 (or the pseudogene TRBV3-2) and TRBJ2-7; the D gene is possibly TRBD2 (6 bases). Germline loops: CDR1 LGHDT, CDR2 YNNKEL (reference sequence). The CDR3 spans 15 residues. Between the trimmed V and J ends, which lost 4 bases and 2 bases, there was a span of 15 bases. This CDR3 is CASSPWSGEAYEQYF. The CDR3 DNA reads TGTGCCAGCAGCCCCTGGTCGGGAGAAGCCTACGAGCAGTACTTC.

In DNA form, the CDR3 reads TGCAGCGTGGGCCAGGGGGCCCGAGGCACCGGGGAGCTGTTTTTT. Protein sequence: CSVGQGARGTGELFF. The gene calls are TRBV29-1 and TRBJ2-2; 8 bases line up with TRBD1. CDR1 and CDR2 from the germline V gene are SQVTM and ANQGSEA. The CDR3 extends over 15 amino acids. V trimming: 6 bases; J trimming: 4 bases; junction bases outside the gene matches: 10.

The rearrangement links TRBV2 to TRBJ2-2; TRBD2 agrees at 13 bases. Looked up from germline, CDR1 is SNHLY and CDR2 is FYNNEI. With 4 bases clipped from V and 4 bases from J, the junction kept 9 bases outside the gene matches. The CDR3 spans 18 residues. This chain's CDR3 is CASSGRTSGSIGTGELFF. CDR3 in DNA: TGTGCCAGCAGTGGAAGGACTAGCGGGAGCATAGGCACCGGGGAGCTGTTTTTT.

The rearrangement joins TRBV7-2 to TRBJ1-2; perhaps TRBD1 as D (5 bases). The CDR3 is 17 amino acids. CDR1 is SGHTA and CDR2 is FQGNSA in the germline V gene. Trimming pared 3 bases from V and 7 bases from J, leaving 24 bases between. The CDR3 is CASSLSWDGASGGGYTF. The CDR3 DNA reads TGTGCCAGCAGCTTGAGTTGGGACGGAGCCTCTGGTGGTGGCTACACCTTC.

The chain links TRBV6-2 or TRBV6-3 to TRBJ2-3; 10 nucleotides line up with TRBD2. The length of the CDR3 is 15 residues. V trimming: 2 bases; J trimming: 4 bases; junction bases outside the gene matches: 3. Germline V gene data show CDR1 as MNHEY and CDR2 as SVGEGT. This chain's CDR3 is CASSYRGLASDTQYF. Here the CDR3 DNA reads TGTGCCAGCAGTTACCGGGGACTAGCGTCAGATACGCAGTATTTT.

This clone was picked up one time. This chain joins TRBV9 and TRBJ2-3; no definite D call. CDR3 length: 12 amino acids. From germline, CDR1 is SGDLS and CDR2 YYNGEE. The V and J ends lost 3 bases and 1 base respectively, with 3 bases between them. The DNA of the CDR3 is TGTGCCAGCAGCGCCGGCACAGATACGCAGTATTTT. Encoded protein: CASSAGTDTQYF.

The chain uses TRBV5-1 and TRBJ1-3, with D possibly being TRBD1 (5 bases). Germline V gives CDR1 SGHRS, CDR2 YFSETQ. Trimming pared 1 base from V and 4 bases from J, leaving 15 bases between. The CDR3 sequence is 16 residues long. The CDR3 is CASSLTGPTIGNTIYF. CDR3 bases: TGCGCCAGCAGCTTGACAGGACCCACGATAGGAAACACCATATATTTT.

The V call is TRBV10-3, the J call TRBJ2-7; the D gene is possibly TRBD2 (8 bases). The CDR3 length is 15 residues. Germline assignment: CDR1 ENHRY and CDR2 SYGVKD. Trimming stripped 6 bases from V and 5 bases from J, with 20 bases between. The DNA of the CDR3 is TGTGCCATCAGGTCCCCGGGAGGGGGCTTAAACGAGCAGTACTTC. Translating it yields CAIRSPGGGLNEQYF.

This rearrangement joins TRBV6-4 to TRBJ2-7; 7 nucleotides line up with TRBD1. The germline V gene has CDR1 MRHNA and CDR2 SNTAGT. Germline trimming cut 6 bases from V and 2 bases from J; bases unmatched to any gene: 7. The CDR3 contains 14 residues. The CDR3 DNA reads as TGTGCCAGCAGGGATCCGGGACAGACCTACGAGCAGTACTTC. Amino acid sequence: CASRDPGQTYEQYF.

This clone is a singleton in its sample. This chain connects TRBV28 to TRBJ2-4; 8 bases fit TRBD1. The CDR3 is made up of 13 amino acids. Looked up from germline, CDR1 is MDHEN and CDR2 is SYDVKM. V dropped 6 bases and J dropped 6; count of bases not matched to a gene: 4. The CDR3 nucleotides read TGTGCCAGCAGGGGGACAGGAGGAAACATTCAGTACTTC. The encoded protein is CASRGTGGNIQYF.

The J gene is TRBJ2-7, the V gene TRBV27; D is perhaps TRBD2 (5 bases). CDR1 is MNHEY and CDR2 is SMNVEV in the germline V gene (reference sequence). The CDR3 extends over 16 amino acids. V lost 7 bases and J lost 5, with 24 bases in between. This CDR3 reads CASTSSVGDLGDEQYF. The DNA for the CDR3 is TGTGCCAGCACCTCCTCGGTAGGAGACCTCGGGGACGAGCAGTACTTC.

This chain links TRBV28 with TRBJ1-5; 7 positions match TRBD1. With V trimmed by 3 bases and J by 2 bases, 13 bases remained unmatched. Germline CDR1 MDHEN, CDR2 SYDVKM. This CDR3 has 18 amino acids. This chain's CDR3 is CASSFTPWDSTRNQPQHF. The CDR3 DNA is TGTGCCAGCAGTTTTACCCCGTGGGACAGTACTCGCAATCAGCCCCAGCATTTT.